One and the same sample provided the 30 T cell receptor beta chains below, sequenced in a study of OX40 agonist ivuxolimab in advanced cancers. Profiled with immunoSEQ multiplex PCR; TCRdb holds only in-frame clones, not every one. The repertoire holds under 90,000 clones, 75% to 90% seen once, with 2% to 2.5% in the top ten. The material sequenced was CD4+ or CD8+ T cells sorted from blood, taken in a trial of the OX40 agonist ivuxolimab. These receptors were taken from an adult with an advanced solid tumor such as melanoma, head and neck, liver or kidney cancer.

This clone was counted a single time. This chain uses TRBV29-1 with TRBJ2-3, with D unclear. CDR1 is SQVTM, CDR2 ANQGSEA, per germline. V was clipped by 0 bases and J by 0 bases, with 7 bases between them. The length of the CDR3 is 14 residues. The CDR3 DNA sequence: TGCAGCGTTGAAGACAGATCTAGCACAGATACGCAGTATTTT. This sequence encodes CSVEDRSSTDTQYF.

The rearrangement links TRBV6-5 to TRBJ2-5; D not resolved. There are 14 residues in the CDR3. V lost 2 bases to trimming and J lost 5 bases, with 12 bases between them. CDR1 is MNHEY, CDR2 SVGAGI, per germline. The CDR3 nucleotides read TGTGCCAGCAGTTACGACACCGCGTTGGAGACCCAGTACTTC. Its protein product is CASSYDTALETQYF.

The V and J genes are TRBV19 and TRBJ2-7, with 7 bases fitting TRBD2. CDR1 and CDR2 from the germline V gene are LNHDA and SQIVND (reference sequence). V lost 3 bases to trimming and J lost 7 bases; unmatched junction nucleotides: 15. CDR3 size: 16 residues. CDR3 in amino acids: CASSISTGLPSGEQYF. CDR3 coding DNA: TGTGCCAGTAGTATTTCCACGGGACTACCTTCGGGGGAGCAGTACTTC.

The CDR3 sequence: CASSLLAGVTDTQYF. CDR3 nucleotides: TGTGCCAGCAGTCTACTAGCGGGAGTCACAGATACGCAGTATTTT. The chain combines TRBV27 with TRBJ2-3; 11 bases line up with TRBD2. Germline V gives CDR1 MNHEY, CDR2 SMNVEV (reference sequence). V gave up 5 bases and J gave up 2 bases; unmatched junction bases: 3. The CDR3 is 15 residues long.

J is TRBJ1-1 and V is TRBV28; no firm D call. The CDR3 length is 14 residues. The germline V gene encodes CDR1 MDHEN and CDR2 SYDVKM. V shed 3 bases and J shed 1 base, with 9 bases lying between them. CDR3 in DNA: TGTGCCAGCAGTTTTTTGACCCCGAACACTGAAGCTTTCTTT. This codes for CASSFLTPNTEAFF.

The CDR3 DNA sequence: TGTGCCAGCAGTGCCCGGACACAGTACGATGAGCAGTTCTTC. Protein product: CASSARTQYDEQFF. The chain is built from TRBV6-1 and TRBJ2-1, with D perhaps TRBD1 (5 bases). Germline CDR1 is MNHNS and CDR2 is SASEGT. The CDR3 runs to 14 residues. Trimming stripped 4 bases from V and 8 bases from J, with 15 bases between.

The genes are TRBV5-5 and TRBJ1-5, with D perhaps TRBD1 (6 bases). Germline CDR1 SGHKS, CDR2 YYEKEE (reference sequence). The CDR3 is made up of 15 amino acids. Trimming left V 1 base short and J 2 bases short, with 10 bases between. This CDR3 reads CASSLSNRGNQPQHF. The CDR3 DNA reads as TGTGCCAGCAGCTTGTCTAACAGGGGCAATCAGCCCCAGCATTTT.

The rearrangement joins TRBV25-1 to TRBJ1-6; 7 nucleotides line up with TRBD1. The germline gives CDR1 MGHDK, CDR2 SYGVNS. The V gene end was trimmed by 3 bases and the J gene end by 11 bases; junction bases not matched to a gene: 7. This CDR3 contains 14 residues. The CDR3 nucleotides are TGTGCCAGCAGTGATTACAGGGGAGCTGCACCCCTCCACTTT. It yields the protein CASSDYRGAAPLHF.

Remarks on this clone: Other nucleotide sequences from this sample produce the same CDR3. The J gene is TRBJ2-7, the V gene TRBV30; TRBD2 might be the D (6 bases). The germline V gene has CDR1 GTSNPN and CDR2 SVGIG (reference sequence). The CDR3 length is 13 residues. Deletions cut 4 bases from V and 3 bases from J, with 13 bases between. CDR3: CAWNRGGSYEQYF. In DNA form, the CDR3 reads TGTGCCTGGAACCGGGGAGGCAGCTACGAGCAGTACTTC.

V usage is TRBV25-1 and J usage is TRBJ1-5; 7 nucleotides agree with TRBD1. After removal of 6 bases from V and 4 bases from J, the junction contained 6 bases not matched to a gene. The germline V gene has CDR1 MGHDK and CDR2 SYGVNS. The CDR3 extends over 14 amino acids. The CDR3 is CASSPLTGNQPQHF. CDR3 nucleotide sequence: TGTGCCAGCAGCCCTCTGACAGGGAATCAGCCCCAGCATTTT. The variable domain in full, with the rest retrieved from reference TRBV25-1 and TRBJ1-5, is EADIYQTPRYLVIGTGKKITLECSQTMGHDKMYWYQQDPGMELHLIHYSYGVNSTEKGDLSSESTVSRIRTEHFPLTLESARPSHTSQYLCASSPLTGNQPQHFGDGTRLSIL.

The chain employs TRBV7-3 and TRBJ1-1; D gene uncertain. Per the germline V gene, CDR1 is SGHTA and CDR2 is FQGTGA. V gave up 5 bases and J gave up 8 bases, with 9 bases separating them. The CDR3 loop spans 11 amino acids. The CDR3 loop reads CASSLPGEAFF. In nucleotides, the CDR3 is TGTGCCAGCAGCCTTCCCGGGGAAGCTTTCTTT.

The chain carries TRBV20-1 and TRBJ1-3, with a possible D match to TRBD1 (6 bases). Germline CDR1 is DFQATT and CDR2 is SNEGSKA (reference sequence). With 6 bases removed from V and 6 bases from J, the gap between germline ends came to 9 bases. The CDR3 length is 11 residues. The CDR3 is CSAGDKNTIYF. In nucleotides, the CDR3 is TGCAGTGCAGGGGACAAAAACACCATATATTTT.

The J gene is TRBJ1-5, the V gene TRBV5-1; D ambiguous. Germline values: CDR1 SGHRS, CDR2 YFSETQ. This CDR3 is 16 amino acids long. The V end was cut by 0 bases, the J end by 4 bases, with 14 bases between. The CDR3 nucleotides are TGCGCCAGCAGCTTGGGGGTAGATGGGTGGAATCAGCCCCAGCATTTT. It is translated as CASSLGVDGWNQPQHF.

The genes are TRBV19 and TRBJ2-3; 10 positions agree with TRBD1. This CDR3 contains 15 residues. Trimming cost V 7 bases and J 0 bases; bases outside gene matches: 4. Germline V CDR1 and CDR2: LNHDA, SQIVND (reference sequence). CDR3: CASKDRGTSTDTQYF. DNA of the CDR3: TGTGCCAGTAAGGACAGGGGGACTAGCACAGATACGCAGTATTTT.

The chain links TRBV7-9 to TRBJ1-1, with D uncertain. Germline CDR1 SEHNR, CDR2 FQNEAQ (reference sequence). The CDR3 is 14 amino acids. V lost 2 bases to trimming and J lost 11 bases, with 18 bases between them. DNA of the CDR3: TGTGCCAGCAGCTTAACGCAGAGCGTCCTGAGGGCTTTCTTT. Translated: CASSLTQSVLRAFF.

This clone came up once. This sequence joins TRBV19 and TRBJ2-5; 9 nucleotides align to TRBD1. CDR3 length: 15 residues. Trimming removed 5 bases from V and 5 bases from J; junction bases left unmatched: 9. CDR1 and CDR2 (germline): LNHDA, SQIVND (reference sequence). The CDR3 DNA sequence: TGTGCCAGTAGTCTCGGACAGGGGTCACGGGAGACCCAGTACTTC. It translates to CASSLGQGSRETQYF.

In nucleotides, the CDR3 is TGCGCCAGCAGCTTAGCGGGGGACCGCACAGATACGCAGTATTTT. Amino acid sequence: CASSLAGDRTDTQYF. This chain links TRBV5-1 with TRBJ2-3; 8 nucleotides match TRBD2. The length of the CDR3 is 15 residues. V lost 2 bases and J lost 1; bases outside the gene matches: 3. Germline V lookup: CDR1 SGHRS, CDR2 YFSETQ. The full variable domain, with the rest looked up from reference TRBV5-1 and TRBJ2-3, is KAGVTQTPRYLIKTRGQQVTLSCSPISGHRSVSWYQQTPGQGLQFLFEYFSETQRNKGNFPGRFSGRQFSNSRSEMNVSTLELGDSALYLCASSLAGDRTDTQYFGPGTRLTVL.

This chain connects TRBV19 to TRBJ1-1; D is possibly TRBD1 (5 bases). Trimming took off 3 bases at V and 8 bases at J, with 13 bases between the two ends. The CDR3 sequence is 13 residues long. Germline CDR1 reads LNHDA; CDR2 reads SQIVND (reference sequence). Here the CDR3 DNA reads TGTGCCAGTAGTATTGACAGCTGGATGGAAGCTTTCTTT. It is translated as CASSIDSWMEAFF.

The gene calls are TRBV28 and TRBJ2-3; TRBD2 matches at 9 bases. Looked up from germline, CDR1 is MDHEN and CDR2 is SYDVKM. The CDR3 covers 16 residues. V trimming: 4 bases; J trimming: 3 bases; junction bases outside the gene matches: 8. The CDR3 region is CASSSSSSGATDTQYF. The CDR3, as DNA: TGTGCCAGCAGTTCCTCATCTAGCGGGGCGACAGATACGCAGTATTTT.

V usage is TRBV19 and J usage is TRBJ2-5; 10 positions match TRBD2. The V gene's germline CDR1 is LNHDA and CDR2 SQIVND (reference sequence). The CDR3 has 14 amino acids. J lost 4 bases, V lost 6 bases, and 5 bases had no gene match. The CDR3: CASRDSGRRETQYF. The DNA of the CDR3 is TGTGCCAGTAGGGATAGCGGGAGGAGAGAGACCCAGTACTTC.

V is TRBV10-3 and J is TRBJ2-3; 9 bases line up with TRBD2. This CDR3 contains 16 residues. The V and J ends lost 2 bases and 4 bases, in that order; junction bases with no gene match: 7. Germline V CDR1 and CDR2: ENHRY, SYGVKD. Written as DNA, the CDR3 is TGTGCCATCAGTGAGAGGGCGGGGGGGCCCGCAGATACGCAGTATTTT. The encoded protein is CAISERAGGPADTQYF.

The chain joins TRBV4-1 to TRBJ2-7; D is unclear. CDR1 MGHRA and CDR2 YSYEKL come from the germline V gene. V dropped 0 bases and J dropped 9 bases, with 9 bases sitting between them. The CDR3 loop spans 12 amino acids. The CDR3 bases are TGCGCCAGCAGCCAAGATTCCCCGAGGCAGTACTTC. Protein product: CASSQDSPRQYF.

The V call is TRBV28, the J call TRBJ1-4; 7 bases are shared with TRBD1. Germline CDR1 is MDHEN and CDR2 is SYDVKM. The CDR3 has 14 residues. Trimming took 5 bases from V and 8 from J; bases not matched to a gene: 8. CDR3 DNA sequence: TGTGCCAGCAGTCTCGACAGGGTGGTAGAAAAACTGTTTTTT. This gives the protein CASSLDRVVEKLFF.

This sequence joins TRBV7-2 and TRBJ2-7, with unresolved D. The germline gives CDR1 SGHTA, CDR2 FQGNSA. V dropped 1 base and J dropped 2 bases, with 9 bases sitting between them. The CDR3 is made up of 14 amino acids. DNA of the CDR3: TGTGCCAGCAGCTTAGGGGCCCCCGCCTACGAGCAGTACTTC. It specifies CASSLGAPAYEQYF.

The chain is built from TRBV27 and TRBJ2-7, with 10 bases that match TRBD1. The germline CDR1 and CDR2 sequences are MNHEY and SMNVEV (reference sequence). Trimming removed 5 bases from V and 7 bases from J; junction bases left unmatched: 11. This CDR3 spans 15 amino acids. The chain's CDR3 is CASSPSGTGVGEQYF. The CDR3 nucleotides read TGTGCCAGCAGTCCATCCGGGACAGGGGTGGGGGAGCAGTACTTC.

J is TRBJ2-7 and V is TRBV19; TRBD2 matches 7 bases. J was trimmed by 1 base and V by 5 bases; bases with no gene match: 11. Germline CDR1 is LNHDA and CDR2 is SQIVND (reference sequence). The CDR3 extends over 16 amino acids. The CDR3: CASSPLGTTGSYEQYF. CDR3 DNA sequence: TGTGCCAGTAGTCCCCTGGGGACTACTGGATCCTACGAGCAGTACTTC.

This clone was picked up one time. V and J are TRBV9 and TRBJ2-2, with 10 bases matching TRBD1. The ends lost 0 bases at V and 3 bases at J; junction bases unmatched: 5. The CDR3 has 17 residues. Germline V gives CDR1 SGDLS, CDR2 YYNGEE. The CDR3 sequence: CASSVGPGTGDTGELFF. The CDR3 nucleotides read TGTGCCAGCAGCGTAGGACCAGGGACAGGGGACACCGGGGAGCTGTTTTTT. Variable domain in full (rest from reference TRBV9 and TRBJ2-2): DSGVTQTPKHLITATGQRVTLRCSPRSGDLSVYWYQQSLDQGLQFLIQYYNGEERAKGNILERFSAQQFPDLHSELNLSSLELGDSALYFCASSVGPGTGDTGELFFGEGSRLTVL.

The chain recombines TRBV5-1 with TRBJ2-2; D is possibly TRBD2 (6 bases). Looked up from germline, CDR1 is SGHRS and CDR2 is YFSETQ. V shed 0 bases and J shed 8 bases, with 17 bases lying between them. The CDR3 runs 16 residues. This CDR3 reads CASSLDRDSVLGELFF. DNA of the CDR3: TGCGCCAGCAGCTTGGATAGGGACTCGGTGTTAGGGGAGCTGTTTTTT. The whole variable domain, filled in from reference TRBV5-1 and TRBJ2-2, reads KAGVTQTPRYLIKTRGQQVTLSCSPISGHRSVSWYQQTPGQGLQFLFEYFSETQRNKGNFPGRFSGRQFSNSRSEMNVSTLELGDSALYLCASSLDRDSVLGELFFGEGSRLTVL.

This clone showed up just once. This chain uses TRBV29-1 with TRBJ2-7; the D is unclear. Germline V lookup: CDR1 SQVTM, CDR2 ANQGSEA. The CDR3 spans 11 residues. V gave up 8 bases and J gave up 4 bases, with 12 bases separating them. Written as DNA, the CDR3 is TGCAGCCACCCCCGGAGTTACGAGCAGTACTTC. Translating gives CSHPRSYEQYF.

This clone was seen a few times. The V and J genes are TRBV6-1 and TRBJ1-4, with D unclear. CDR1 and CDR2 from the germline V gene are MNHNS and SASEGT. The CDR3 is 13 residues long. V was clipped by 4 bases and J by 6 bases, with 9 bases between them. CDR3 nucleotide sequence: TGTGCCAGCAGTGTGGATTCCTATGAAAAACTGTTTTTT. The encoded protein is CASSVDSYEKLFF.